This T cell receptor beta chain is from a study of T and B cells in COVID-19 patients. For the study at large: Of about 20 active-infection patients, roughly eleven were critically ill with mechanical ventilation or extracorporeal membrane oxygenation.

Blood genomic DNA input for TRB amplification was 250-500 ng. Concerning this clonotype: Its antigen is as yet unknown.

TRB rearrangements were amplified by multiplex PCR with BIOMED2 TRB-A/B primers. In TCRdb, the multiplex PCR reads were re-called with MiXCR into one record per CDR3 protein. Among fewer than 15,000 distinct CDR3 sequences, about 25% were seen once, and the ten largest hold about 4%. CDR3 size: 16 residues. V shed 2 bases, J shed 8 bases, and the junction held 10 bases outside the gene matches. Germline-derived CDR1 and CDR2 are SEHNR and FQNEAQ (reference sequence). Study-level findings and limits: Early severe-case samples and blood from mildly ill patients during symptoms were in short supply. In COVID-19 patients, T cell receptor beta variable and joining gene use was reportedly strongly skewed. Sorted SARS-CoV-2-responsive or tetramer+ T cells and CD4+, regulatory and CD8+ subsets were not yet sequenced.

The chain carries TRBV7-9 and TRBJ2-3, with TRBD2 matching over 10 bases. This clonotype was sampled from a human donor who had recovered from COVID-19. Input material: blood. The CDR3 region has the DNA TGTGCCAGCAGCTTACCCGGACTAGCGGTCCTGGGTACGCAGTATTTT. Translation: CASSLPGLAVLGTQYF.